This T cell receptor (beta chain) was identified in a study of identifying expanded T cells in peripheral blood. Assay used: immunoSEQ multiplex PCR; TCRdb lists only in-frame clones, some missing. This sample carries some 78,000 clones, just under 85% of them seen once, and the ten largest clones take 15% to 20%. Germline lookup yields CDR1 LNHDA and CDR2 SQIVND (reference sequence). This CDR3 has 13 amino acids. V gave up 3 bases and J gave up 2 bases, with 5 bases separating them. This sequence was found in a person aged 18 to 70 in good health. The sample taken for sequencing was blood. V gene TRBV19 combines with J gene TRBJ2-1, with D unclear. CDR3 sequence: CASSMSTYNEQFF. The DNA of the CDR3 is TGTGCCAGTAGTATGAGTACCTACAATGAGCAGTTCTTC.